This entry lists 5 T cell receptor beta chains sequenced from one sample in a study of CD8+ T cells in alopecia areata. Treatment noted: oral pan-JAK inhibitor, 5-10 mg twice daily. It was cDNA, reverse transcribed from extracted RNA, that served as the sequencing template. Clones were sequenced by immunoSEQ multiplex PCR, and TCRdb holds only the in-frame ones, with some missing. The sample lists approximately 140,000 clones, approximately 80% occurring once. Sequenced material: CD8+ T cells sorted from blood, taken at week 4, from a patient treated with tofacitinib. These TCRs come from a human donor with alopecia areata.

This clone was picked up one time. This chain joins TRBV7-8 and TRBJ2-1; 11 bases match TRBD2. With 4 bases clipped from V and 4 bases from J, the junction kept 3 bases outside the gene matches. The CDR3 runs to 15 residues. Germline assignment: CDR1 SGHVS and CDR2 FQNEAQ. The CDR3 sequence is CASSSLAGAYNEQFF. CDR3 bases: TGTGCCAGCAGCTCACTAGCGGGGGCATACAATGAGCAGTTCTTC.

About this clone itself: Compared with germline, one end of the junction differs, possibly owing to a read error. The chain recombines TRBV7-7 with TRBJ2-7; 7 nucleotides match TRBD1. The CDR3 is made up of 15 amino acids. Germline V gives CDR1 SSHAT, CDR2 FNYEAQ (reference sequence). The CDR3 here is CASSLRDSPSYEQYF. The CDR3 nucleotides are TGTGCTAGCAGCCTCCGGGACAGTCCTTCCTACGAGCAGTACTTC.

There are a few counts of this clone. DNA for the CDR3: TGTGCCAGCAGCTTGGATAGCGGGGTAGACATTCAGTACTTC. Translation: CASSLDSGVDIQYF. The chain couples TRBV7-9 to TRBJ2-4; TRBD2 aligns across 8 bases. V lost 3 bases, J lost 8 bases, and 6 bases stayed unmatched. This CDR3 has 14 amino acids. CDR1 SEHNR and CDR2 FQNEAQ come from the germline V gene (reference sequence).

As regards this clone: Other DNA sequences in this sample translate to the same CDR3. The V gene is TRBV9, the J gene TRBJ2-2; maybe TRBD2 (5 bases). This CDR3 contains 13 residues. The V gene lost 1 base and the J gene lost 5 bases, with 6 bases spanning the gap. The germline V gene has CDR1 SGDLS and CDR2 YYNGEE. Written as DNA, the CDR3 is TGTGCCAGCAGCGTAACGGGAACCGGGGAGCTGTTTTTT. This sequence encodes CASSVTGTGELFF.

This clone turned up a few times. The DNA of the CDR3 is TGTGCCAGCAGCTCCGTAGCGGGGGGGCCCGTGGATACGCAGTATTTT. Its protein is CASSSVAGGPVDTQYF. V gene TRBV7-8 combines with J gene TRBJ2-3, with TRBD2 matching over 11 bases. V trimming: 4 bases; J trimming: 6 bases; junction bases outside the gene matches: 9. The CDR3 has 16 amino acids. Germline V gene sequence: CDR1 SGHVS, CDR2 FQNEAQ.